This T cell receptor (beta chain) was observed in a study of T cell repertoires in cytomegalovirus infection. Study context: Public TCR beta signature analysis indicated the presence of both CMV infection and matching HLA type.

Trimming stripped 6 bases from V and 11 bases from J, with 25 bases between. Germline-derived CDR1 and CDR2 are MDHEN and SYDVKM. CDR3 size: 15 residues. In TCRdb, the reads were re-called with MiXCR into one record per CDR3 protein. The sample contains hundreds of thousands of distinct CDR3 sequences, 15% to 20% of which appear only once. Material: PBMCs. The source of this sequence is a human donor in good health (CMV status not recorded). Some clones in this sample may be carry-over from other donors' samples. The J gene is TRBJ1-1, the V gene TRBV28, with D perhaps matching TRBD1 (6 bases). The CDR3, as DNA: TGTGCCAGCAGAGATCCGGGACACCTCGCGGGTAAGGCTTTCTTT. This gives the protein CASRDPGHLAGKAFF. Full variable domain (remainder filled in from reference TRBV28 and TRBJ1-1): DVKVTQSSRYLVKRTGEKVFLECVQDMDHENMFWYRQDPGLGLRLIYFSYDVKMKEKGDIPEGYSVSREKKERFSLILESASTNQTSMYLCASRDPGHLAGKAFFGQGTRLTVV.